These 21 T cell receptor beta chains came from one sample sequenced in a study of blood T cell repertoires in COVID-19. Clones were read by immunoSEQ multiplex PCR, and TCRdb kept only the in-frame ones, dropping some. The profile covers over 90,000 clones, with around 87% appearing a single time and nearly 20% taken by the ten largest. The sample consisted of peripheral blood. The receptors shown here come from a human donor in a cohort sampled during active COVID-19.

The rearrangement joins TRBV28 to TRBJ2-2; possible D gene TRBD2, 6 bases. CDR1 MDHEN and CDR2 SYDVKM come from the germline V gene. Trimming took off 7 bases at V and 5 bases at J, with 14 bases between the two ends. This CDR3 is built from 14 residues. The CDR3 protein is CASMTGARTGELFF. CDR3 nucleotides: TGTGCCAGCATGACGGGAGCGCGTACCGGGGAGCTGTTTTTT.

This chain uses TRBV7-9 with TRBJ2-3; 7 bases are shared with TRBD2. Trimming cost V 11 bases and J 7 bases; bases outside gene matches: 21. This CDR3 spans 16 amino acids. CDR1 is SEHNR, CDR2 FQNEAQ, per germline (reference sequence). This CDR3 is CAGSSHLATSLHTQYF. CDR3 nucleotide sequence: TGTGCCGGTAGCTCCCATCTAGCGACTAGCTTACATACGCAGTATTTT.

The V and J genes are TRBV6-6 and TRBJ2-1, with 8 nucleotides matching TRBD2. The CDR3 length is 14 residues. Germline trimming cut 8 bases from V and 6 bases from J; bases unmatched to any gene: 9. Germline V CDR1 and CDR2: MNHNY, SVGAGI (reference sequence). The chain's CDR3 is CASRLAGGINEQFF. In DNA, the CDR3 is TGTGCCAGCCGGCTGGCGGGAGGAATCAATGAGCAGTTCTTC.

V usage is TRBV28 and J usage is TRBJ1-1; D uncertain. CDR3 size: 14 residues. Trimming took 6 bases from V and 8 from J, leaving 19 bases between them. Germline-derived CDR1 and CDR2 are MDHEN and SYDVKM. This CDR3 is CASRILTPTQEAFF. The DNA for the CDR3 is TGTGCCAGCAGGATATTAACCCCGACTCAAGAAGCTTTCTTT.

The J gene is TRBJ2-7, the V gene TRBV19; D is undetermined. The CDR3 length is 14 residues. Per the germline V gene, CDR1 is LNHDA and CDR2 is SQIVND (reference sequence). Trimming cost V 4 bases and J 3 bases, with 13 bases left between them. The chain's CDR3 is CASSNAGSHYEQYF. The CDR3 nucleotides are TGTGCCAGTAGTAACGCAGGCTCTCACTACGAGCAGTACTTC.

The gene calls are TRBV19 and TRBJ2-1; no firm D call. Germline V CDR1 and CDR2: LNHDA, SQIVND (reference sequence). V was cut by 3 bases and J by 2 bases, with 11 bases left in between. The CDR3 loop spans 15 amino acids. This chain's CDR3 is CASSIGSSTYNEQFF. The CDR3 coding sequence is TGTGCCAGTAGTATTGGGTCTAGTACCTACAATGAGCAGTTCTTC.

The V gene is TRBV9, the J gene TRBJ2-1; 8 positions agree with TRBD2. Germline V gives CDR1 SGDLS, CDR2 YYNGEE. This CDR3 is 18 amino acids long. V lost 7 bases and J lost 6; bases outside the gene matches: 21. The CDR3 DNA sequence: TGTGCCAGCCGCTCGCACAGGCTAGCGGGCCCAACGGGCAATGAGCAGTTCTTC. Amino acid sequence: CASRSHRLAGPTGNEQFF.

This CDR3 reads CASSQVGENTEAFF. In nucleotides, the CDR3 is TGTGCCAGCAGCCAAGTGGGAGAGAACACTGAAGCTTTCTTT. This chain joins TRBV3-1 (or the pseudogene TRBV3-2) and TRBJ1-1; D not certain. This CDR3 spans 14 amino acids. CDR1 is LGHDT, CDR2 YNNKEL, per germline (reference sequence). Trimming stripped 1 base from V and 1 base from J, with 7 bases between.

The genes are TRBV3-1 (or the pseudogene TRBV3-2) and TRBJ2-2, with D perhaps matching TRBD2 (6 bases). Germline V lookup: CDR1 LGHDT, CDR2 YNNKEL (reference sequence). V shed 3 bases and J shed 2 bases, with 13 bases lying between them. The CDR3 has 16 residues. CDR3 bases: TGTGCCAGCAGCCATAGGGGAGGCGGTAACACCGGGGAGCTGTTTTTT. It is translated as CASSHRGGGNTGELFF.

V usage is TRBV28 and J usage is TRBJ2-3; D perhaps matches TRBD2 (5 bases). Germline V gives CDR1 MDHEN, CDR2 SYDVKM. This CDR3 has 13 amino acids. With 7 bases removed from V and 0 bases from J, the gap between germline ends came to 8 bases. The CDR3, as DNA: TGTGCCAGCACCAAGCGGAGCACAGATACGCAGTATTTT. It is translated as CASTKRSTDTQYF. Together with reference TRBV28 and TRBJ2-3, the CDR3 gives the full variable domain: DVKVTQSSRYLVKRTGEKVFLECVQDMDHENMFWYRQDPGLGLRLIYFSYDVKMKEKGDIPEGYSVSREKKERFSLILESASTNQTSMYLCASTKRSTDTQYFGPGTRLTVL.

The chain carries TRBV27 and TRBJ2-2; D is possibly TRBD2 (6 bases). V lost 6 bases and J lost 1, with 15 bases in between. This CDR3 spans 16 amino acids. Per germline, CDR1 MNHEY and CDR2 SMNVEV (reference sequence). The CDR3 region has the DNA TGTGCCAGCAGCCCGGTGGCTAGCGAGAACACCGGGGAGCTGTTTTTT. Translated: CASSPVASENTGELFF.

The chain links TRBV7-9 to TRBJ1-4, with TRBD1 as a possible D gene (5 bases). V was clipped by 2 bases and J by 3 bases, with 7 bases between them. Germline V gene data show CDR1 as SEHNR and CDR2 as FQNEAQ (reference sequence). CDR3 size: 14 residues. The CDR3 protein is CASSLTQANEKLFF. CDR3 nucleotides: TGTGCCAGCAGCTTAACACAGGCTAATGAAAAACTGTTTTTT. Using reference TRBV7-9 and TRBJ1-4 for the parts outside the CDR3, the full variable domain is DTGVSQNPRHKITKRGQNVTFRCDPISEHNRLYWYRQTLGQGPEFLTYFQNEAQLEKSRLLSDRFSAERPKGSFSTLEIQRTEQGDSAMYLCASSLTQANEKLFFGSGTQLSVL.

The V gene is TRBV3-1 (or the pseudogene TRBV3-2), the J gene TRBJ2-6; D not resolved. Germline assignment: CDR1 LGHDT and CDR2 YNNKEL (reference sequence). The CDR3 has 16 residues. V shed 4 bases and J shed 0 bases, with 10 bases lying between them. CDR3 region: CASSPTPSSGANVLTF. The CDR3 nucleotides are TGTGCCAGCAGCCCCACCCCGAGCTCTGGGGCCAACGTCCTGACTTTC.

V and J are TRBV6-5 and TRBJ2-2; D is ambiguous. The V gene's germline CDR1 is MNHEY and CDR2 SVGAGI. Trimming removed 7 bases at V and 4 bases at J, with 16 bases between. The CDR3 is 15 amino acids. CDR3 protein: CASTILRQSTGELFF. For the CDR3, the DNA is TGTGCCAGCACTATCCTCAGGCAGAGCACCGGGGAGCTGTTTTTT.

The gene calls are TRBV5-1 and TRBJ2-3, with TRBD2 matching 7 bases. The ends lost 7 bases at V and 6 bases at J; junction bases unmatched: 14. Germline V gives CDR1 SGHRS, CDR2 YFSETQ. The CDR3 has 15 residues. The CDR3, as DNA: TGCGCCAGCTTTGGGGGAGGGCCGTCTATGGATACGCAGTATTTT. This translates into CASFGGGPSMDTQYF.

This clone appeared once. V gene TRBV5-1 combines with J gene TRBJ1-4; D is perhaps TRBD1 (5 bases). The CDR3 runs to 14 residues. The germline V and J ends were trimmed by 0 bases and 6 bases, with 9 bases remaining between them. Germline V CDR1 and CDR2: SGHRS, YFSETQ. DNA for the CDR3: TGCGCCAGCAGCTTGGGACAGCCGGATGAAAAACTGTTTTTT. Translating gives CASSLGQPDEKLFF.

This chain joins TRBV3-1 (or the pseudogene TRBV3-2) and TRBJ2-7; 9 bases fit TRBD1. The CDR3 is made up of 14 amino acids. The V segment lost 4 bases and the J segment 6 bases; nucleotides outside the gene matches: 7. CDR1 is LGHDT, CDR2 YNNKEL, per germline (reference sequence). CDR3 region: CASSRRQGEGEQYF. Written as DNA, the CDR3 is TGTGCCAGCAGCCGGAGACAGGGGGAGGGCGAGCAGTACTTC.

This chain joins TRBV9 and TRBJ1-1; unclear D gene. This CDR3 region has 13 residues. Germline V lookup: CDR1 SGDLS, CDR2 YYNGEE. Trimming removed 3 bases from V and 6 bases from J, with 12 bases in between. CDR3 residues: CASSAGAGAEAFF. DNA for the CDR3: TGTGCCAGCAGCGCCGGAGCCGGCGCTGAAGCTTTCTTT. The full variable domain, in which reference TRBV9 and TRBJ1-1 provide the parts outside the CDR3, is DSGVTQTPKHLITATGQRVTLRCSPRSGDLSVYWYQQSLDQGLQFLIQYYNGEERAKGNILERFSAQQFPDLHSELNLSSLELGDSALYFCASSAGAGAEAFFGQGTRLTVV.

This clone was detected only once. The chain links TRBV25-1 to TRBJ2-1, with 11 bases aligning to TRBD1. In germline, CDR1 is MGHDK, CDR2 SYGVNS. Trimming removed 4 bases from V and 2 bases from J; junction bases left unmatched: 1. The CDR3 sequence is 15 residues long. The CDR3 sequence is CASSVGQGAYNEQFF. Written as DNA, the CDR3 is TGTGCCAGCAGTGTGGGACAGGGGGCCTACAATGAGCAGTTCTTC.

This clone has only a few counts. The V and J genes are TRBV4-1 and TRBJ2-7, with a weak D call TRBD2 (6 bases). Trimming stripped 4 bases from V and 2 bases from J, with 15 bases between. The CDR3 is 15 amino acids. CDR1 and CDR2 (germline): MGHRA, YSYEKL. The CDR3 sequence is CASSPGGEEPYEQYF. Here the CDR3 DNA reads TGCGCCAGCAGCCCCGGCGGGGAGGAACCCTACGAGCAGTACTTC.

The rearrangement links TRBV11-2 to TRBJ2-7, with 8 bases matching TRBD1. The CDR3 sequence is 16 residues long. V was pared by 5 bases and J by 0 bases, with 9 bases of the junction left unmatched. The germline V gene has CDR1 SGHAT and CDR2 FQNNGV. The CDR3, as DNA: TGTGCCAGCAGCACCTTACTGACAGGGGACTCCTACGAGCAGTACTTC. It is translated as CASSTLLTGDSYEQYF.